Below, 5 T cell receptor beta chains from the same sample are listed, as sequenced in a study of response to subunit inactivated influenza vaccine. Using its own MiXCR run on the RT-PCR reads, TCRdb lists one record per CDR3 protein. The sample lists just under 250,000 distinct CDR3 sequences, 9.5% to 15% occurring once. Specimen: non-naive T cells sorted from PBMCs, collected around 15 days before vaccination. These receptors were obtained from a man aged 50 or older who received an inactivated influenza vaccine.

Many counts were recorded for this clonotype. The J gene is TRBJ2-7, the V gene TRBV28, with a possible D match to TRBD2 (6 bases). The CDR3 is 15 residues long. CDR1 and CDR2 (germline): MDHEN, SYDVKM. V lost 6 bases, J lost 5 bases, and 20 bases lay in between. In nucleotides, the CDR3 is TGTGCCAGCAGCCTAGTCTCCGGGAGTGGCAACGAGCAGTACTTC. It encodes CASSLVSGSGNEQYF.

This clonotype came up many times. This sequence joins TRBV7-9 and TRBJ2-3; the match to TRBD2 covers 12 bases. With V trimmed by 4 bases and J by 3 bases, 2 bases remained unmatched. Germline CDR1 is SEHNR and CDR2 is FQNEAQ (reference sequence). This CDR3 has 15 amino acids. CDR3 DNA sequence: TGTGCCAGCAGCTCAGGACTAGCGGGGACAGATACGCAGTATTTT. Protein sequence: CASSSGLAGTDTQYF. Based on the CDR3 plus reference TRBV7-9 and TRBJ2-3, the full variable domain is DTGVSQNPRHKITKRGQNVTFRCDPISEHNRLYWYRQTLGQGPEFLTYFQNEAQLEKSRLLSDRFSAERPKGSFSTLEIQRTEQGDSAMYLCASSSGLAGTDTQYFGPGTRLTVL.

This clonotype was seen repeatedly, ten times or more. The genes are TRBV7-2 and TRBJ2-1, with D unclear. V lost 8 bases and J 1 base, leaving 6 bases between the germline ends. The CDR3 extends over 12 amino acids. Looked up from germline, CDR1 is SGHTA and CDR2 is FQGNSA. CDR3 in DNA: TGTGCCAGCGGGGTATCCTACAATGAGCAGTTCTTC. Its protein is CASGVSYNEQFF.

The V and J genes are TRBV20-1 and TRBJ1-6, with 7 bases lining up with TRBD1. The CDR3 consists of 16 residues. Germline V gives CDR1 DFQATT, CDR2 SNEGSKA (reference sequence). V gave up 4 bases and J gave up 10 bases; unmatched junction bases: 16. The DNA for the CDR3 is TGCAGTGCTACCGACCCCAACAGGGGTCAAGGATCACCCCTCCACTTT. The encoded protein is CSATDPNRGQGSPLHF.

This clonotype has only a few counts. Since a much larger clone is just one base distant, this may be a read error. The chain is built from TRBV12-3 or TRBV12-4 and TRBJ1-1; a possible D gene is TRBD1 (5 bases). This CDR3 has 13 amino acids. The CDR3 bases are TGTGCCAGCAGTTTTTCCCGGGGCACTGAAGCTTCCTTT. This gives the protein CASSFSRGTEASF.